This T cell receptor beta chain was sequenced in a study of T cells in Graves' hyperthyroidism and ophthalmopathy. TCR beta CDR3 region amplification was performed from RNA transcripts. In the first-round RT-PCR of the TCR CDR3, the HTBI primer set was used. TCRdb ran MiXCR on the multiplex PCR reads and lists one entry per CDR3 protein. This sample has under 250,000 distinct CDR3 sequences; 17% occur once, and the top ten carry 50%. The CDR3 has 13 residues. V lost 1 base and J 4 bases, leaving 8 bases between the germline ends. In germline, CDR1 is LGHNT, CDR2 FRNRAP. This clonotype has ten or more counts.

The chain has TRBV12-5 and TRBJ2-7; no clear D. The receptor's source is a man between 45 and 60 years old with Graves' hyperthyroidism. Sequenced sample: blood. CDR3 in amino acids: CASGLGRVYEQYF. CDR3 bases: TGTGCTAGTGGTTTGGGTCGGGTGTACGAGCAGTACTTC.